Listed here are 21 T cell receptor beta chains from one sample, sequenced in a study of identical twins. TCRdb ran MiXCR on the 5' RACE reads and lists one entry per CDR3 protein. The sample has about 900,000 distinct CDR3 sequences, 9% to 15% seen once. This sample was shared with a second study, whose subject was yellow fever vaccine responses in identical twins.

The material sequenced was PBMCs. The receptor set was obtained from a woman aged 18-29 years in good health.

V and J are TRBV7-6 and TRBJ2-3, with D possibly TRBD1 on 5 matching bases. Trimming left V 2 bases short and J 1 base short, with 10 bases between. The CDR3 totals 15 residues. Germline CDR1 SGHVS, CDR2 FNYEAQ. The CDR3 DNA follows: TGTGCCAGCAGCTTATCAGGGATGGGCACAGATACGCAGTATTTT. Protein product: CASSLSGMGTDTQYF.

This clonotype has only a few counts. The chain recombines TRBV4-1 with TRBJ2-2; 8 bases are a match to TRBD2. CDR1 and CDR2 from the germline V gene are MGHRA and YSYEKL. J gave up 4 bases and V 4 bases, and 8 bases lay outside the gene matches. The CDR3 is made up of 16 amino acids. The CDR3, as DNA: TGCGCCAGCAGCCGGGACGGGGGGGTCGGCACCGGGGAGCTGTTTTTT. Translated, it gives CASSRDGGVGTGELFF.

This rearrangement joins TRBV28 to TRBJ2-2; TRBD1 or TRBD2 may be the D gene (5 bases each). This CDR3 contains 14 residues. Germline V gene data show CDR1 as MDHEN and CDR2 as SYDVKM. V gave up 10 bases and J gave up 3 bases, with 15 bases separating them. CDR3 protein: CATIGAGDTGELFF. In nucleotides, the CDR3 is TGTGCCACCATCGGGGCCGGAGACACCGGGGAGCTGTTTTTT.

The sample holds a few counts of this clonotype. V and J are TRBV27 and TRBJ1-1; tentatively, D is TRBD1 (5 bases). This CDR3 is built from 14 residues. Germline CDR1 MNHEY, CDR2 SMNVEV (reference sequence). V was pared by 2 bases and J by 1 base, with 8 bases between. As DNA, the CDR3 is TGTGCCAGCAGTTTACCAGGGTGGAACACTGAAGCTTTCTTT. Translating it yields CASSLPGWNTEAFF.

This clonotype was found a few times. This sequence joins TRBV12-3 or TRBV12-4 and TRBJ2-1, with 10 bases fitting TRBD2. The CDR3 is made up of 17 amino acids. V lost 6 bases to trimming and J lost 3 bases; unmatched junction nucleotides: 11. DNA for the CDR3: TGTGCCAGCAGCCCGGGGGCTAGCGGGGGACTCTACAATGAGCAGTTCTTC. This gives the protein CASSPGASGGLYNEQFF.

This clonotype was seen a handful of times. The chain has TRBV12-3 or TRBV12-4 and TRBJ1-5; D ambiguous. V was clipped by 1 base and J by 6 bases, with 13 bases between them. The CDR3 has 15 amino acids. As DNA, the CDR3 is TGTGCCAGCAGTTTAGGGGTTGGGTACGGTCAGCCCCAGCATTTT. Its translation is CASSLGVGYGQPQHF.

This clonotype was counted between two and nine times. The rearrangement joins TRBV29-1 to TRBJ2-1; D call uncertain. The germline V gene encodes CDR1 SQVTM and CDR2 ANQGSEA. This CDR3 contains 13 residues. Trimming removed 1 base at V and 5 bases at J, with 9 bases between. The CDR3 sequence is CSVEGGSNNEQFF. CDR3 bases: TGCAGCGTTGAAGGGGGATCCAACAATGAGCAGTTCTTC.

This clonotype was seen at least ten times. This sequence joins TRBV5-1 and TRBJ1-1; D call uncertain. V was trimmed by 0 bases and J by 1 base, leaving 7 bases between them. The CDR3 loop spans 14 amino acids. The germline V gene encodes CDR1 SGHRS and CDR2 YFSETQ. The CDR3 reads CASSLGAENTEAFF. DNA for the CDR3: TGCGCCAGCAGCTTGGGGGCTGAGAACACTGAAGCTTTCTTT.

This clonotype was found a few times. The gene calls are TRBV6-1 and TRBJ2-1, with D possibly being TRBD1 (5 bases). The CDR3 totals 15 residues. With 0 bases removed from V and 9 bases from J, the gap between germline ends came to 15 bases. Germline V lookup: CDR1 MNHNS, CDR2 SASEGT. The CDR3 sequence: CASSEAGASPGEQFF. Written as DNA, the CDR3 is TGTGCCAGCAGTGAAGCAGGGGCTAGTCCGGGTGAGCAGTTCTTC.

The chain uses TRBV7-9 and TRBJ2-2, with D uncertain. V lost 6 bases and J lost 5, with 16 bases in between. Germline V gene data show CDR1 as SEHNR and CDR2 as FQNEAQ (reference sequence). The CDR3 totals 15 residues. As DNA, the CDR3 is TGTGCCAGCAGTTCCTCCACCATGGGGACCGGGGAGCTGTTTTTT. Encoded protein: CASSSSTMGTGELFF.

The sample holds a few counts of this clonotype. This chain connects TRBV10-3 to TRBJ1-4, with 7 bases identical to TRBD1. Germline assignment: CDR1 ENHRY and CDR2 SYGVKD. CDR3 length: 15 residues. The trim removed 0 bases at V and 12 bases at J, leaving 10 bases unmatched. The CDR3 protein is CAISESPGDRAELFF. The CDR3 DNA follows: TGTGCCATCAGTGAGTCCCCAGGAGACAGGGCAGAACTGTTTTTT.

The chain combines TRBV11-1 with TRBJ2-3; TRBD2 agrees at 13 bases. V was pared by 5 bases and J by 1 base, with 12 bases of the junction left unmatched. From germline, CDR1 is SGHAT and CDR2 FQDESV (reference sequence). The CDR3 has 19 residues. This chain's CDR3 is CASSPGTSGVTLGTDTQYF. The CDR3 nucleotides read TGTGCCAGCAGCCCGGGGACTAGCGGGGTAACCCTGGGCACAGATACGCAGTATTTT.

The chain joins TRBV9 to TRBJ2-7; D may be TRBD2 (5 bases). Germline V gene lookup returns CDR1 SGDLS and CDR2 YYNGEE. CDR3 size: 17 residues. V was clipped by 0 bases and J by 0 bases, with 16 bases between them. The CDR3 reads CASSVGGSAASSYEQYF. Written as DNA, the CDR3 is TGTGCCAGCAGCGTAGGAGGCTCAGCGGCTAGCTCCTACGAGCAGTACTTC.

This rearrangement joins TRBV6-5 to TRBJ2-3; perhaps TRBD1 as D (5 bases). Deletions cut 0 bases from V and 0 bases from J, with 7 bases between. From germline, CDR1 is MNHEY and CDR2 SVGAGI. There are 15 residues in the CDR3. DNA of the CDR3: TGTGCCAGCAGTTACTCTTGGACAAGCACAGATACGCAGTATTTT. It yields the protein CASSYSWTSTDTQYF.

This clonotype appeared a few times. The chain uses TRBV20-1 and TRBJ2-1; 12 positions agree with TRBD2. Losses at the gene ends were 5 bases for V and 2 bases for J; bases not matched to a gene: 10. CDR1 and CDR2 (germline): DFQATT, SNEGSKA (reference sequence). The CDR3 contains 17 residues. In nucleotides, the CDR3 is TGCAGTGCTTGGACTAGCGGGACTCGCTCGCCCTACAATGAGCAGTTCTTC. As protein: CSAWTSGTRSPYNEQFF.

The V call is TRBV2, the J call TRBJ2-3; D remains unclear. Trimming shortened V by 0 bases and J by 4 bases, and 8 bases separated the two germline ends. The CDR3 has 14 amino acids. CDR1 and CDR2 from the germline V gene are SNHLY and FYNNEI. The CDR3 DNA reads TGTGCCAGCAGTGAAGCGCTTGGGGCAGATACGCAGTATTTT. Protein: CASSEALGADTQYF. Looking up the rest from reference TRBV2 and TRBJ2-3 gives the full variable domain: EPEVTQTPSHQVTQMGQEVILRCVPISNHLYFYWYRQILGQKVEFLVSFYNNEISEKSEIFDDQFSVERPDGSNFTLKIRSTKLEDSAMYFCASSEALGADTQYFGPGTRLTVL.

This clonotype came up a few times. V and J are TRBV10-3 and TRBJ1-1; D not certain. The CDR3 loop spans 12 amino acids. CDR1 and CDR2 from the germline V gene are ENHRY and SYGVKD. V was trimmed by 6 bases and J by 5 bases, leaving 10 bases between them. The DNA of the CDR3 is TGTGCCATCAGGGGTAGAGAGACTGAAGCTTTCTTT. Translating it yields CAIRGRETEAFF.

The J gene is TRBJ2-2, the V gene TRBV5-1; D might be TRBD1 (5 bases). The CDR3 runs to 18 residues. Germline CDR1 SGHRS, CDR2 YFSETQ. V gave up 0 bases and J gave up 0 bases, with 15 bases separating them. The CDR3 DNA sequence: TGCGCCAGCAGCTTGGCCGGCCCAGGGTCCGCGAACACCGGGGAGCTGTTTTTT. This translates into CASSLAGPGSANTGELFF.

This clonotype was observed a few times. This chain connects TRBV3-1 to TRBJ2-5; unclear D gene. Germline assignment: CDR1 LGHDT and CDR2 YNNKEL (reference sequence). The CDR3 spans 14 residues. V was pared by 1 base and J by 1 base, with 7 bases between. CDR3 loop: CASSQGRVQETQYF. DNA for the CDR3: TGTGCCAGCAGCCAAGGACGGGTCCAAGAGACCCAGTACTTC.

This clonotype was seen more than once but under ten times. CDR3 sequence: CSALGWVYSDTQYF. CDR3 DNA sequence: TGCAGTGCCCTCGGTTGGGTATACTCAGATACGCAGTATTTT. The chain uses TRBV20-1 and TRBJ2-3; D gene ambiguous. This CDR3 is 14 amino acids long. Germline V gene data show CDR1 as DFQATT and CDR2 as SNEGSKA (reference sequence). Trimming pared 6 bases from V and 4 bases from J, leaving 17 bases between.

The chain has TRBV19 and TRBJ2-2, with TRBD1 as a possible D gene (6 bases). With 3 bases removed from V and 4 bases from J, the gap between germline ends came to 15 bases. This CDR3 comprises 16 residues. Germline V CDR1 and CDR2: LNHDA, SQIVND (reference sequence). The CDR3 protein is CASSMSWGRSTGELFF. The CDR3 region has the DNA TGTGCCAGTAGTATGAGTTGGGGGCGATCCACCGGGGAGCTGTTTTTT.